One sample yielded the 13 T cell receptor beta chains listed below, sequenced in a study of cytomegalovirus exposure and HLA in healthy donors. The PCR was carried out with 60 Vbeta primers and 13 Jbeta primers. Clones were read by immunoSEQ multiplex PCR, and TCRdb kept only the in-frame ones, dropping some. The sample holds about 110,000 clones; about 90% are singletons and the top ten take 1.5% to 2%. The specimen was PBMCs. These receptors came from a man aged 40-49 years in good health and CMV-seronegative.

The sample holds one count of this clone. The rearrangement joins TRBV4-3 to TRBJ1-4, with TRBD1 matching over 9 bases. The CDR3 sequence is 17 residues long. J gave up 7 bases and V 0 bases, and 9 bases lay outside the gene matches. Germline V gives CDR1 LGHNA, CDR2 YSLEER. The DNA of the CDR3 is TGCGCCAGCAGCCAAGATTCCAAACAGGGGGCCGGTGAAAAACTGTTTTTT. This codes for CASSQDSKQGAGEKLFF.

The rearrangement joins TRBV5-4 to TRBJ2-5; D ambiguous. Germline CDR1 SGHNT, CDR2 YYREEE (reference sequence). The CDR3 spans 12 residues. Trimming stripped 0 bases from V and 5 bases from J, with 5 bases between. The CDR3 here is CASSLVGETQYF. CDR3 nucleotides: TGTGCCAGCAGCTTGGTCGGTGAGACCCAGTACTTC.

About this clone itself: Because the CDR3's place on the DNA is in doubt, the DNA is left out and the CDR3 is given as listed by TCRdb. This chain uses TRBV5-1 with TRBJ2-1; no check of the table's D call, TRBD1, against the DNA was made. Inclusive of both ends, the CDR3 amounts to 13 amino acids. Per the germline V gene, CDR1 is SGHRS and CDR2 is YFSETQ. The CDR3: CASSFGQGNEQFF.

This clone was detected only once. The chain recombines TRBV6-6 with TRBJ1-5; maybe TRBD1 (6 bases). Trimming removed 4 bases at V and 5 bases at J, with 9 bases between. In germline, CDR1 is MNHNY, CDR2 SVGAGI (reference sequence). The CDR3 totals 13 residues. This chain's CDR3 is CASSSHRDQPQHF. The CDR3 coding sequence is TGTGCCAGCAGTTCCCACAGGGATCAGCCCCAGCATTTT.

The rearrangement links TRBV6-1 to TRBJ1-2, with D unclear. The germline V gene has CDR1 MNHNS and CDR2 SASEGT. This CDR3 is 14 amino acids long. The germline V and J ends were trimmed by 2 bases and 5 bases, with 12 bases remaining between them. The CDR3 DNA is TGTGCCAGCAGTGAATCTTCCAGCGCATATGGCTACACCTTC. Translating gives CASSESSSAYGYTF.

The V and J genes are TRBV15 and TRBJ2-7; D possibly corresponds to TRBD2 (7 bases). This CDR3 is 14 amino acids long. V was trimmed by 7 bases and J by 1 base, leaving 14 bases between them. Germline V CDR1 and CDR2: LNHNV, YYDKDF (reference sequence). CDR3 amino acids: CATMAGASSYEQYF. Written as DNA, the CDR3 is TGTGCCACCATGGCGGGGGCAAGTTCCTACGAGCAGTACTTC.

This clone was detected a few times. This chain joins TRBV6-1 and TRBJ2-4, with no clear D. The CDR3 spans 12 residues. Trimming stripped 2 bases from V and 6 bases from J, with 5 bases between. Germline CDR1 reads MNHNS; CDR2 reads SASEGT. The CDR3 region is CASSEIGNIQYF. The CDR3 DNA is TGTGCCAGCAGTGAAATCGGAAACATTCAGTACTTC.

The rearrangement joins TRBV7-9 to TRBJ1-1; the D is unclear. The CDR3 is 12 residues long. The germline gives CDR1 SEHNR, CDR2 FQNEAQ (reference sequence). The V and J ends lost 6 bases and 5 bases respectively, with 10 bases between them. CDR3 nucleotides: TGTGCCAGCAGTCTCTCGGGGACTGAAGCTTTCTTT. Amino acids: CASSLSGTEAFF.

This chain uses TRBV15 with TRBJ1-6; tentatively, D is TRBD1 (6 bases). This CDR3 comprises 14 residues. CDR1 and CDR2 (germline): LNHNV, YYDKDF (reference sequence). Trimming pared 3 bases from V and 6 bases from J, leaving 9 bases between. The CDR3 spells CATSRTGVNSPLHF. For the CDR3, the DNA is TGTGCCACCAGCAGGACAGGAGTTAATTCACCCCTCCACTTT.

The chain is built from TRBV6-1 and TRBJ1-1; 7 bases agree with TRBD1. Trimming cost V 7 bases and J 4 bases; bases outside gene matches: 6. This CDR3 has 13 residues. Germline loops: CDR1 MNHNS, CDR2 SASEGT. As DNA, the CDR3 is TGTGCCAGCAAAAGGGGGCTGGGCACTGAAGCTTTCTTT. It yields the protein CASKRGLGTEAFF.

This clone was found once. The chain is built from TRBV7-2 and TRBJ1-2; 9 nucleotides match TRBD1. This CDR3 contains 16 residues. V was clipped by 1 base and J by 8 bases; unmatched bases: 11. Germline assignment: CDR1 SGHTA and CDR2 FQGNSA. DNA of the CDR3: TGTGCCAGCAGCTTAGAGGAGGACAGGGGTGTATGGGGCTACACCTTC. Translated, it gives CASSLEEDRGVWGYTF.

The chain couples TRBV6-5 to TRBJ2-7; D is ambiguous. The ends were cut back, 0 bases at V and 1 base at J, with 7 bases in the middle. CDR3 length equals 14 residues. From germline, CDR1 is MNHEY and CDR2 SVGAGI. As DNA, the CDR3 is TGTGCCAGCAGTTACTCGTACAGTTCCTACGAGCAGTACTTC. Its translation: CASSYSYSSYEQYF.

This clone is a singleton in its sample. The rearrangement uses TRBV28 and TRBJ1-4; 9 bases are a match to TRBD1. The germline CDR1 and CDR2 sequences are MDHEN and SYDVKM. J was trimmed by 8 bases and V by 9 bases; bases with no gene match: 13. CDR3 length: 15 amino acids. CDR3 protein: CASRPTGQGLEKLFF. DNA of the CDR3: TGTGCCAGTAGACCTACGGGACAGGGATTGGAAAAACTGTTTTTT.